This T cell receptor (beta chain) was profiled in a study of early stage breast cancer tumors. As for the study in general: Twelve of the 16 invasive tumors were ER+, PR+ and HER2-. The ER+/PR+/HER2- tumors included roughly 8 ductal and a handful of lobular carcinomas. Study results and caveats: Unsorted bulk genomic DNA sequencing lacked pairing and functional marker data.

The length of the CDR3 is 15 residues. Trimming removed 6 bases at V and 0 bases at J, with 12 bases between. The V gene's germline CDR1 is MDHEN and CDR2 SYDVKM. Concerning this clone: Its antigen is as yet unknown.

Clones were sequenced by immunoSEQ multiplex PCR, and TCRdb holds only the in-frame ones, with some missing. The repertoire includes some 35,000 clones, 70% to 85% of them detected once, and less than 7.5% sits in the top ten. The rearrangement uses TRBV28 and TRBJ1-5, with D uncertain. This sequence originates from a person between 55 and 70 years old with breast cancer. The sequencing sample was made of blood. CDR3: CASRGAPFSNQPQHF. As DNA, the CDR3 is TGTGCCAGCAGAGGAGCCCCTTTTAGCAATCAGCCCCAGCATTTT.